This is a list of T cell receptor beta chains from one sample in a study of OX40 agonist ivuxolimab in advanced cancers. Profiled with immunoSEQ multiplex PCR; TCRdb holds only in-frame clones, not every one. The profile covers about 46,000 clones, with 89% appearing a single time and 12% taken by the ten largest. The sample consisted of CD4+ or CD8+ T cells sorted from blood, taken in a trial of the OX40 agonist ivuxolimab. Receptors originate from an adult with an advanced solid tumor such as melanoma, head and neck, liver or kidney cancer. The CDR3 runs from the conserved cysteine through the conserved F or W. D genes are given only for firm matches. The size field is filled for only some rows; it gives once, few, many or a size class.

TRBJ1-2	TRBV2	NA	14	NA	CASSEGIDNYGYTF	TGTGCCAGCAGTGAAGGAATCGATAACTATGGCTACACCTTC
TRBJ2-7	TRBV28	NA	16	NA	CASRPLVRGKLYEQYF	TGTGCCAGCAGGCCTCTAGTTCGGGGGAAACTCTACGAGCAGTACTTC
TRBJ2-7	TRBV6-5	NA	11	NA	CASTGQREQYF	TGTGCCAGCACCGGACAGCGGGAGCAGTACTTC
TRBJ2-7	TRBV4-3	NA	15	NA	CASSQVRDSQYEQYF	TGCGCCAGCAGCCAAGTTCGGGACTCCCAATACGAGCAGTACTTC
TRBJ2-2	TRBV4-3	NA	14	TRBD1	CASSLGTATGELFF	TGCGCCAGCAGCCTGGGGACAGCCACCGGGGAGCTGTTTTTT
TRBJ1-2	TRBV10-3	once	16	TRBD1	CAISEKAPGQDRGYTF	TGTGCCATCAGTGAGAAGGCGCCCGGACAGGATCGGGGCTACACCTTC
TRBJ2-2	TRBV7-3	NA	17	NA	CASSLYPGTSNTGELFF	TGTGCCAGCAGCTTATACCCCGGGACATCGAACACCGGGGAGCTGTTTTTT
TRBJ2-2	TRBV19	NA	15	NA	CASSIGHLSGGELFF	TGTGCCAGTAGTATAGGGCACCTCTCAGGCGGGGAGCTGTTTTTT
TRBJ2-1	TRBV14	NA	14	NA	CASSRQNTEGEQFF	TGTGCCAGCAGCCGCCAAAACACAGAGGGTGAGCAGTTCTTC
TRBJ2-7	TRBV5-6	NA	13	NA	CASSDNSPYEQYF	TGTGCCAGCAGCGATAACAGCCCCTACGAGCAGTACTTC
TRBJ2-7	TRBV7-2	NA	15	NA	CASSLILPGPYEQYF	TGTGCCAGCAGCTTAATACTCCCCGGCCCCTACGAGCAGTACTTC
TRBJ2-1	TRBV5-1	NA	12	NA	CASSLPGQEQFF	TGCGCCAGCAGCTTACCAGGACAGGAGCAGTTCTTC
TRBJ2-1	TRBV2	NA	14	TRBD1	CASSVSGGYNEQFF	TGTGCCAGCAGTGTGTCAGGGGGATACAATGAGCAGTTCTTC
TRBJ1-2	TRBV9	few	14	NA	CASSVGGGGYGYTF	TGTGCCAGCAGCGTCGGGGGAGGGGGCTATGGCTACACCTTC
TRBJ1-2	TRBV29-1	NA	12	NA	CSVETELYGYTF	TGCAGCGTTGAGACGGAACTCTATGGCTACACCTTC
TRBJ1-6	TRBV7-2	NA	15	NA	CASSWWPIDNSPLHF	TGTGCCAGCAGCTGGTGGCCAATTGATAATTCACCCCTCCACTTT
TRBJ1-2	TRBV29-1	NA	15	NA	CSVEGVGRANYGYTF	TGCAGCGTTGAGGGTGTGGGGCGAGCTAACTATGGCTACACCTTC
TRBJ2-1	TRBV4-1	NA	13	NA	CASSGRGDNEQFF	TGCGCCAGCAGCGGCCGGGGTGACAATGAGCAGTTCTTC
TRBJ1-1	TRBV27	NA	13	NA	CASSAEPRLEAFF	TGTGCCAGCAGCGCGGAACCCCGGCTAGAGGCTTTCTTT
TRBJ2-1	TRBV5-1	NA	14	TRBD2	CASKTGPGGNEQFF	TGCGCCAGCAAGACCGGGCCCGGGGGGAATGAGCAGTTCTTC
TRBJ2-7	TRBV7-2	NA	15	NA	CASSLGRALGYEQYF	TGTGCCAGCAGCTTAGGGCGGGCCCTGGGGTACGAGCAGTACTTC
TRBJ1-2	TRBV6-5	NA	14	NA	CASSQTDPFYGYTF	TGTGCCAGCAGTCAGACAGATCCCTTCTATGGCTACACCTTC
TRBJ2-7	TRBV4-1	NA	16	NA	CASSQATGTVVYEQYF	TGCGCCAGCAGCCAAGCGACCGGGACCGTAGTCTACGAGCAGTACTTC
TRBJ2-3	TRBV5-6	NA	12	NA	CASSLGRDTQYF	TGTGCCAGCAGCTTGGGACGAGATACGCAGTATTTT
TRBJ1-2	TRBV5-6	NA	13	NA	CASSRDAEYGYTF	TGTGCCAGCAGCCGGGACGCAGAATATGGCTACACCTTC
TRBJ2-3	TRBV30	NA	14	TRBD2	CAWSVLAGGDTQYF	TGTGCCTGGAGTGTACTAGCGGGAGGCGATACGCAGTATTTT
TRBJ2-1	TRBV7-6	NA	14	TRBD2	CASCRTSDSNEQFF	TGTGCCAGCTGCAGGACTAGCGATAGCAATGAGCAGTTCTTC
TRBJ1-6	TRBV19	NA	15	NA	CASSTGGGPNSPLHF	TGTGCCAGTAGTACCGGGGGGGGGCCTAATTCACCCCTCCACTTT
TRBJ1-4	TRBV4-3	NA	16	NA	CASSQVKGTADEKLFF	TGCGCCAGCAGCCAAGTGAAGGGGACCGCCGATGAAAAACTGTTTTTT
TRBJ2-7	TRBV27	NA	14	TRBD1	CASSLTGTAYEQYF	TGTGCCAGCAGTTTAACCGGGACAGCCTACGAGCAGTACTTC
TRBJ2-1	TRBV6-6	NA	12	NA	CASSYSYNEQFF	TGTGCCAGCAGTTACTCGTACAATGAGCAGTTCTTC